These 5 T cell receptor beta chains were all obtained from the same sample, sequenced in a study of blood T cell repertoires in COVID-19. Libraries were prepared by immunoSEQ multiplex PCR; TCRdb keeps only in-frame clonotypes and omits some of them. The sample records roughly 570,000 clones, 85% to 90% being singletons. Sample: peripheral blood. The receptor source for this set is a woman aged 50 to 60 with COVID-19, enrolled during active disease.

As DNA, the CDR3 is TGTGCCAGCAGTTTGACAGGGCGAAATGAAAAACTGTTTTTT. Protein: CASSLTGRNEKLFF. The chain combines TRBV7-9 with TRBJ1-4; 7 bases map to TRBD1. Germline V gives CDR1 SEHNR, CDR2 FQNEAQ (reference sequence). The V segment lost 6 bases and the J segment 5 bases; nucleotides outside the gene matches: 6. The CDR3 is 14 residues long.

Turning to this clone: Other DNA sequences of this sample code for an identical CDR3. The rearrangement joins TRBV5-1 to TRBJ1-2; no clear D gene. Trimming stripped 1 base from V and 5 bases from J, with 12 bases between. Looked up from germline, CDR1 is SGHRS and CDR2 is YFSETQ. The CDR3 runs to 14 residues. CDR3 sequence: CASSLSGDGYGYTF. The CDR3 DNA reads TGCGCCAGCAGCTTGTCGGGTGATGGGTATGGCTACACCTTC.

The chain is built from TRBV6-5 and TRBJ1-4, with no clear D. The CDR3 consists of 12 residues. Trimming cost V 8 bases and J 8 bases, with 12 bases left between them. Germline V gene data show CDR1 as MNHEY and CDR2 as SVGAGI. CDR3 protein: CASSHPQEKLFF. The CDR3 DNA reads TGTGCCAGCTCTCACCCTCAGGAAAAACTGTTTTTT.

This CDR3 reads CASSLAGQGASTEAFF. The DNA of the CDR3 is TGCGCCAGCAGCTTGGCAGGACAGGGGGCGAGCACTGAAGCTTTCTTT. V gene TRBV5-1 combines with J gene TRBJ1-1, with 11 bases lining up with TRBD1. The CDR3 extends over 16 amino acids. The germline gives CDR1 SGHRS, CDR2 YFSETQ. V shed 0 bases, J shed 4 bases, and the junction held 5 bases outside the gene matches.

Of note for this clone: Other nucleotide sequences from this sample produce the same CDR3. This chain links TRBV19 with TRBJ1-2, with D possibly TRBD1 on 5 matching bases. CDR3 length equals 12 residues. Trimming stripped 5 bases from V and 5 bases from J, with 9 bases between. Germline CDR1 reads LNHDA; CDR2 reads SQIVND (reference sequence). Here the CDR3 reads CASSLRGYGYTF. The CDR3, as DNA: TGTGCCAGTAGTTTACGGGGGTATGGCTACACCTTC.